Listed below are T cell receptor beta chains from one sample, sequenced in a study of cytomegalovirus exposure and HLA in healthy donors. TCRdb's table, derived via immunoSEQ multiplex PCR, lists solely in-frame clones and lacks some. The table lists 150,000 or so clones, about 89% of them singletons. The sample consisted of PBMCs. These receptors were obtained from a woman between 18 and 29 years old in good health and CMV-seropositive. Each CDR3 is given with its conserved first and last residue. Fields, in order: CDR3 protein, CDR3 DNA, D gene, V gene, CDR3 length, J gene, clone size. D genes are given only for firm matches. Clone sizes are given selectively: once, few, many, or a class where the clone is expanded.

CDR3 protein: CAWKPRLNTGELFF
CDR3 DNA: TGTGCCTGGAAGCCTAGGTTAAACACCGGGGAGCTGTTTTTT
D gene: .
V gene: TRBV30
CDR3 length: 14
J gene: TRBJ2-2
clone size: .

CDR3 protein: CASSEEGFNPYEQYF
CDR3 DNA: TGTGCCAGCAGTGAGGAGGGGTTCAATCCCTACGAGCAGTACTTC
D gene: .
V gene: TRBV2
CDR3 length: 15
J gene: TRBJ2-7
clone size: .

CDR3 protein: CASSQGRSSYNEQFF
CDR3 DNA: TGTGCCAGCAGCCAAGGGAGGTCCTCCTACAATGAGCAGTTCTTC
D gene: .
V gene: TRBV6-1
CDR3 length: 15
J gene: TRBJ2-1
clone size: .

CDR3 protein: CAWSSSFEQYF
CDR3 DNA: TGTGCCTGGAGTTCCTCGTTTGAGCAGTACTTC
D gene: .
V gene: TRBV30
CDR3 length: 11
J gene: TRBJ2-7
clone size: once

CDR3 protein: CAWSAPGGEAKNIQYF
CDR3 DNA: TGTGCCTGGAGTGCACCCGGGGGGGAAGCCAAAAACATTCAGTACTTC
D gene: TRBD2
V gene: TRBV30
CDR3 length: 16
J gene: TRBJ2-4
clone size: few

CDR3 protein: CASSLSLQGGDTQYF
CDR3 DNA: TGTGCCAGCAGCTTATCACTGCAGGGTGGGGATACGCAGTATTTT
D gene: .
V gene: TRBV11-2
CDR3 length: 15
J gene: TRBJ2-3
clone size: .

CDR3 protein: CASSPPTSGETQYF
CDR3 DNA: TGTGCCAGCTCACCACCGACTAGTGGAGAGACCCAGTACTTC
D gene: .
V gene: TRBV18
CDR3 length: 14
J gene: TRBJ2-5
clone size: .

CDR3 protein: CASSPETENTIYF
CDR3 DNA: TGTGCCAGCAGCCCGGAGACAGAAAACACCATATATTTT
D gene: .
V gene: TRBV5-4
CDR3 length: 13
J gene: TRBJ1-3
clone size: few

CDR3 protein: CASSWIRGKAYEQYF
CDR3 DNA: TGTGCCAGCAGTTGGATTCGGGGGAAAGCCTACGAGCAGTACTTC
D gene: .
V gene: TRBV28
CDR3 length: 15
J gene: TRBJ2-7
clone size: .

CDR3 protein: CASSRRQGVGGYTF
CDR3 DNA: TGTGCCAGCAGCCGTCGACAGGGGGTGGGTGGCTACACCTTC
D gene: TRBD1
V gene: TRBV7-2
CDR3 length: 14
J gene: TRBJ1-2
clone size: .

CDR3 protein: CASSLGLAGTDTQYF
CDR3 DNA: TGCGCCAGCAGCCTGGGACTAGCGGGGACAGATACGCAGTATTTT
D gene: TRBD2
V gene: TRBV4-1
CDR3 length: 15
J gene: TRBJ2-3
clone size: .

CDR3 protein: CASSLGGQGAVQYF
CDR3 DNA: TGTGCCAGCAGCTTAGGGGGACAGGGGGCGGTGCAGTACTTC
D gene: TRBD1
V gene: TRBV7-2
CDR3 length: 14
J gene: TRBJ2-7
clone size: .

CDR3 protein: CASSRIDRDQETQYF
CDR3 DNA: TGTGCCAGCAGCCGGATCGACAGAGACCAAGAGACCCAGTACTTC
D gene: .
V gene: TRBV5-8
CDR3 length: 15
J gene: TRBJ2-5
clone size: once

CDR3 protein: CASREGQGAKKFTDTQYF
CDR3 DNA: TGTGCCAGCAGAGAAGGACAGGGGGCAAAAAAATTCACAGATACGCAGTATTTT
D gene: TRBD1
V gene: TRBV6-1
CDR3 length: 18
J gene: TRBJ2-3
clone size: .

CDR3 protein: CSAQRTGNYEQFF
CDR3 DNA: TGCAGCGCTCAACGGACAGGGAACTATGAGCAGTTCTTC
D gene: TRBD1
V gene: TRBV29-1
CDR3 length: 13
J gene: TRBJ2-1
clone size: once

CDR3 protein: CASSLGAEQYF
CDR3 DNA: TGTGCCAGCAGCTTGGGGGCGGAGCAGTACTTC
D gene: .
V gene: TRBV5-4
CDR3 length: 11
J gene: TRBJ2-7
clone size: .

CDR3 protein: CASSRGPGQGASEQYF
CDR3 DNA: TGTGCCAGTAGCCGAGGGCCTGGACAGGGGGCGTCCGAGCAGTACTTC
D gene: TRBD1
V gene: TRBV19
CDR3 length: 16
J gene: TRBJ2-7
clone size: .

CDR3 protein: CASSYSGGQETQYF
CDR3 DNA: TGTGCCAGCAGTTACTCGGGGGGACAAGAGACCCAGTACTTC
D gene: .
V gene: TRBV6-5
CDR3 length: 14
J gene: TRBJ2-5
clone size: .